The entry that follows covers one T cell receptor (beta chain) sequence. Antigen specificity is unknown. The germline gene is not matched at one end of the junction; a read error may be the cause. In germline, CDR1 is DFQATT, CDR2 SNEGSKA (reference sequence). The CDR3 consists of 14 residues. This record belongs to a study of T cells after yellow fever vaccination. Study-wide results and limits: Weaker overall was a secondary response that nonetheless peaked faster, on day 5 versus 15.

TCRdb used MiXCR to reprocess the 5' RACE reads, holding one entry per CDR3 protein. Found here are a few hundred thousand distinct CDR3 sequences, around 4% of them singletons; the top ten hold 20% to 25%. This TCR was sampled from a man between 18 and 35 years old who received the YFV17D yellow fever vaccine. V and J are TRBV20-1 and TRBJ2-1, with TRBD1 identical over 8 bases. Sequencing used PBMCs, obtained on the day of the yellow fever booster vaccination. DNA of the CDR3: TGCAGTGCTAGAGATTCAGGGGGCTACAATGAGCAGCTCTTC. This sequence encodes CSARDSGGYNEQLF.